The rows below give T cell receptor beta chains drawn from one sample of a study of molecular identifiers for immune sequencing clone quantification. TCRdb re-analysed the PCR reads in MiXCR, keeping a single row per CDR3 protein. The table lists under 65,000 distinct CDR3 sequences, approximately 25% of them singletons. The sequencing sample was made of naive CD8+ T cells from blood, with Jurkat cell RNA spiked in. All receptors come from a human donor in good health. Some libraries in this study had Jurkat cell RNA spiked in. The CDR3 runs from the conserved cysteine through the conserved F or W. The D gene is left open where the match is weak. Size is omitted from some rows. Given values are once, few, many or a class for expanded clones.

d_call j_call v_call clone_size cdr3_nt cdr3_aa
- TRBJ2-5 TRBV6-6 many TGTGCCAGCAGGGGTAATAGCGGTTACCAAGAGACCCAGTACTTC CASRGNSGYQETQYF
- TRBJ1-1 TRBV4-1 - TGCGCCAGCAGAGGACCGGGGGTTGAGAGCGCTTTT CASRGPGVESAF
- TRBJ2-7 TRBV7-6 - TGTGCCAGCCGCTTAGGTGGGACGGCATCCTACGAGCAGTACTTC CASRLGGTASYEQYF
TRBD2 TRBJ2-3 TRBV29-1 many TGCAGCGCCGGGGGACTAGCGGGGGGTGGACGGGCGGATACGCAGTATTTT CSAGGLAGGGRADTQYF
- TRBJ2-2 TRBV27 many TGTGCCAGCGGGGAAACGGGGTACACCGGGGAGCTGTTTTTT CASGETGYTGELFF
- TRBJ2-2 TRBV29-1 many TGCAGCGTTGAGGGTTCCGCCGGGGAGCTGTTTTTT CSVEGSAGELFF
TRBD1 TRBJ2-7 TRBV23-1 many TGCGCCAGCAGTCAATGCCTAAGGGGGCCAGACAGGACTGCTCGCGAGCAGTACTTC CASSQCLRGPDRTAREQYF
- TRBJ1-5 TRBV19 many TGTGCCAGTACCACTGGGGTTGTGGGCAATCAGCCCCAGCATTTT CASTTGVVGNQPQHF
TRBD1 TRBJ1-5 TRBV12-3/TRBV12-4 many TGTGCCAGCAGTGGACAGGGGGTGGGCAATCAGCCCCAGCATTTT CASSGQGVGNQPQHF
- TRBJ2-5 TRBV29-1 many TGCAGCGTTAAATTGGGGTCGGAAGAGACCCAGTACTTC CSVKLGSEETQYF
- TRBJ2-7 TRBV10-3 many TGTGCCATCAGTGAGTCGGAGGGTTTGGCCTACGAGCAGTACTTC CAISESEGLAYEQYF
- TRBJ2-1 TRBV6-5 many TGTGCCAGCCGACAGGCGGAGTGGTTCTTC CASRQAEWFF
- TRBJ2-7 TRBV4-3 many TGCGCCAGCAGCCCGACAGAAGCGAGCCAAACCTACGAGCAGTACTTC CASSPTEASQTYEQYF
- TRBJ1-5 TRBV13 many TGTGCCAGCGGCGAGGGGGGGCATCAGCCCCAGCATTTT CASGEGGHQPQHF
- TRBJ1-1 TRBV4-3 - TGCGCCAGCAGCCAAGCTGACCGCACTGCAGCTTTCTTT CASSQADRTAAFF
- TRBJ1-1 TRBV6-5 many TGTGCCAGCAGTTACTCGGGAGGTAACACTGAAGCTTTCTTT CASSYSGGNTEAFF
TRBD2 TRBJ2-2 TRBV3-1 many TGTGCCAGCAGCCAAGAATTCACTAGCGAGACCTTGAACACCGGGGAGCTGTTTTTT CASSQEFTSETLNTGELFF
- TRBJ2-1 TRBV6-2/TRBV6-3 few TGTGCCAGCAGGCCGACTCTCTACAATGAGCAGTTCTTC CASRPTLYNEQFF
TRBD1 TRBJ2-3 TRBV7-6 many TGTGCCAGCAGCTTAAATGGACAGGGAGCAGATACGCAGTATTTT CASSLNGQGADTQYF
- TRBJ2-6 TRBV7-9 many TGTGCCAGCAGCTCCGGACGGATCTCTGGGGCCAACGTCCTGACTTTC CASSSGRISGANVLTF
- TRBJ1-2 TRBV7-9 many TGTGCCAGCAGCTTAGATGTTGACAGCCGAATCTATGGCTACACCTTC CASSLDVDSRIYGYTF
- TRBJ2-7 TRBV14 many TGTGCCAGCAGCCAAGTTGCCTCCTACGAGCAGTACTTC CASSQVASYEQYF